A single sample is the source of the 8 T cell receptor beta chains below, sequenced in a study of molecular identifiers for immune sequencing clone quantification. MiXCR, applied by TCRdb to the PCR reads, yields one record per CDR3 protein. The sample lists tens of thousands of distinct CDR3 sequences, 17% occurring once. Sequenced input: naive CD8+ T cells from blood, with Jurkat cell RNA spiked in. Specified subset: FACS-sorted CD8+CD4-CCR7+CD45RA+ naive T cells. Receptors were obtained from a human donor in good health. Some libraries in this study had Jurkat cell RNA spiked in.

This clonotype is deemed medium-sized. This rearrangement joins TRBV2 to TRBJ2-3, with D unresolved. V shed 2 bases and J shed 2 bases, with 14 bases lying between them. From germline, CDR1 is SNHLY and CDR2 FYNNEI. The CDR3 runs to 16 residues. The CDR3 nucleotides read TGTGCCAGCAGTGAAACCCCCCGGGCGGCCACAGATACGCAGTATTTT. This gives the protein CASSETPRAATDTQYF.

In its sample, this clonotype was seen many times. CDR3 protein: CASSPRGARQPQHF. CDR3 bases: TGTGCCAGCAGTCCCCGGGGGGCCAGGCAGCCCCAGCATTTT. The genes are TRBV27 and TRBJ1-5; D is possibly TRBD1 (6 bases). Trimming removed 5 bases from V and 7 bases from J, with 15 bases in between. Looked up from germline, CDR1 is MNHEY and CDR2 is SMNVEV (reference sequence). The CDR3 length is 14 residues.

This clonotype occurred many times. The chain joins TRBV29-1 to TRBJ2-3, with D possibly TRBD1 on 5 matching bases. The CDR3 loop spans 13 amino acids. Between the trimmed V and J ends, which lost 3 bases and 6 bases, there was a span of 13 bases. From germline, CDR1 is SQVTM and CDR2 ANQGSEA. This chain's CDR3 is CSVEEPGPDTQYF. The CDR3, as DNA: TGCAGCGTTGAGGAGCCAGGGCCTGATACGCAGTATTTT.

This clonotype was observed at least ten times. The V call is TRBV5-1, the J call TRBJ2-5; 9 nucleotides align to TRBD1. Germline CDR1 SGHRS, CDR2 YFSETQ. The CDR3 has 14 amino acids. V trimming: 1 base; J trimming: 5 bases; junction bases outside the gene matches: 3. CDR3 sequence: CASSLRTGEETQYF. CDR3 coding DNA: TGCGCCAGCAGCTTGAGGACAGGGGAGGAGACCCAGTACTTC.

By proportion, this clonotype is medium-sized. The chain recombines TRBV4-3 with TRBJ2-7; D tentatively fits TRBD1 or TRBD2 (6 bases each). V lost 4 bases to trimming and J lost 4 bases, with 20 bases between them. The CDR3 runs 16 residues. CDR1 is LGHNA, CDR2 YSLEER, per germline. DNA for the CDR3: TGCGCCAGCAGCCGCGCCCGGGGGCCCTGGAATTACGAGCAGTACTTC. This sequence encodes CASSRARGPWNYEQYF.

In its sample, this clonotype ranks as medium-sized (0.01 to 0.1%). This chain uses TRBV6-6 with TRBJ2-7; TRBD2 aligns across 12 bases. The J segment lost 2 bases and the V segment lost 11 bases, leaving 1 base of the junction unmatched. This CDR3 spans 12 amino acids. CDR1 is MNHNY and CDR2 is SVGAGI in the germline V gene (reference sequence). The CDR3 DNA sequence: TGTGCCCCTAGCGGGAGGGCCTACGAGCAGTACTTC. The encoded protein is CAPSGRAYEQYF.

As for this clonotype: A read error is likely, as this CDR3 ends without the conserved phenylalanine or tryptophan. J is TRBJ1-5 and V is TRBV2; maybe TRBD1 (5 bases). Trimming removed 6 bases at V and 2 bases at J, with 17 bases between. Germline assignment: CDR1 SNHLY and CDR2 FYNNEI. There are 16 residues in the CDR3. As DNA, the CDR3 is TGTGCCAGCAGGACCGGGGGGAGGGGAGGCAATCAGCCCCAGCATCTT. Its translation: CASRTGGRGGNQPQHL.

This clonotype was picked up a small number of times. A read error may explain this, as a much larger clone is one base away. The chain joins TRBV20-1 to TRBJ2-5; D gene uncertain. The CDR3 covers 18 residues. The V end lost 0 bases, the J end lost 5 bases, and 25 bases lay between the germline ends. Germline-derived CDR1 and CDR2 are DFQATT and SNEGSKA (reference sequence). CDR3 sequence reads: CSAREPSNFPPPRETQYF. CDR3 bases: TGCAGTGCTAGAGAACCCAGTAACTTCCCCCCACCCCGGGAGACCCAGTACTTC.